The following is a T cell receptor beta chain sequence with its context. What it binds is unknown. The CDR3 spans 12 residues. V lost 2 bases, J lost 1 base, and 5 bases lay in between. CDR1 is DFQATT, CDR2 SNEGSKA, per germline (reference sequence). This sample stems from a study of blood T cells in healthy people across ages. General study points: Older individuals had lower TCR beta diversity per million T cells (the decline was roughly linear). Unknown donor CMV status possibly confounded expanded clonotype changes.

The draw of peripheral blood yielded ten milliliters from each donor. The amount of total RNA extracted per sample was at least 5.5 micrograms. A J-beta primer mix and a sample-barcoded 5' primer were used in a second PCR of about 7 to 12 cycles. TCRdb processed the 5' RACE reads anew with MiXCR; each CDR3 protein has one entry. The data hold about 800,000 distinct CDR3 sequences, with about 42% observed a single time. The source of this sequence is a man at least 80 years old in good health. The sample comprised blood. The V call is TRBV20-1, the J call TRBJ2-5; D is undetermined. CDR3 nucleotides: TGCAGTGCTAGACCCATCCAAGAGACCCAGTACTTC. Protein product: CSARPIQETQYF.